This TCR beta chain was recovered during a study of blood T cell repertoires in COVID-19. Study-level information: Sites across the United States, Italy and Spain contributed samples from acute and convalescent COVID-19. The cDNA or gDNA used as material had been derived from T cells, B-cell-depleted T cells, or PBMCs.

Under the authors' procedure: It was from reference gene primer amplification that nucleated cell counts were estimated. Generated by immunoSEQ multiplex PCR, the TCRdb table keeps only in-frame clones and is missing some. V and J calls and clone size are copied from that table; D and trimming were computed from the DNA. The repertoire consists of approximately 180,000 clones, with roughly 88% occurring once and the leading ten covering 7.5% to 10%. The CDR3 loop spans 16 amino acids. With 4 bases removed from V and 2 bases from J, the gap between germline ends came to 16 bases. Germline loops: CDR1 SGHRS, CDR2 YFSETQ.

The chain is built from TRBV5-1 and TRBJ2-4; D possibly corresponds to TRBD2 (6 bases). The origin of this receptor is a woman over 75 with acute or convalescent COVID-19. The sequencing sample was made of peripheral blood. The CDR3 DNA reads as TGCGCCAGCAGCGTTGGAGGGGACCTGACCAAAAACATTCAGTACTTC. Protein sequence: CASSVGGDLTKNIQYF.